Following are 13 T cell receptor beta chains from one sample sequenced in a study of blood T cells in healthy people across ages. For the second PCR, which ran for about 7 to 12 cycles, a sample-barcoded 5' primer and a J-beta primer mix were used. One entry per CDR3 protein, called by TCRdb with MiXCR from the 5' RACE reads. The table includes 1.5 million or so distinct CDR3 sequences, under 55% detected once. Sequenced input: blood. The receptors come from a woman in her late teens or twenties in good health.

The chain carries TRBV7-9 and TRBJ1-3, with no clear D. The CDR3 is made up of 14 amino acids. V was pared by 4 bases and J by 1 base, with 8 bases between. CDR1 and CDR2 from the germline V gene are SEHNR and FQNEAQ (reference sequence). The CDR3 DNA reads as TGTGCCAGCAGCTCCCCGGTGTCTGGAAACACCATATATTTT. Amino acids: CASSSPVSGNTIYF.

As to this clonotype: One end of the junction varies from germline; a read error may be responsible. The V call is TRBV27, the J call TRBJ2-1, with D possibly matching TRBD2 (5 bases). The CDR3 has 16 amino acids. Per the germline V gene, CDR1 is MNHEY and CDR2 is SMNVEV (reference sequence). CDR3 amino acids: CASSVLGGSSYNVQFF. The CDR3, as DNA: TGTGCCAGCAGTGTGTTAGGTGGGAGCTCCTACAATGTGCAGTTCTTC.

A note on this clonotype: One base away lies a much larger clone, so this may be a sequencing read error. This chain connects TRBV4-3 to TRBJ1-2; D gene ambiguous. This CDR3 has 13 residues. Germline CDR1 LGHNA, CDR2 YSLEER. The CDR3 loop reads CASIQILGYGYTF. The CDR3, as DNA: TGCGCCAGCATCCAAATACTGGGCTATGGCTACACCTTC.

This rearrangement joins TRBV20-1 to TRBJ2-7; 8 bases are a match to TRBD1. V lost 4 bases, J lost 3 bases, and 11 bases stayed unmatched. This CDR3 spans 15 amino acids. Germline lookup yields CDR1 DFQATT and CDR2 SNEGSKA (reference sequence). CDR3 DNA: TGCAGTGCTATTGACTTGGACAGGGTCGACTACGAGCAGTACTTC. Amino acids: CSAIDLDRVDYEQYF.

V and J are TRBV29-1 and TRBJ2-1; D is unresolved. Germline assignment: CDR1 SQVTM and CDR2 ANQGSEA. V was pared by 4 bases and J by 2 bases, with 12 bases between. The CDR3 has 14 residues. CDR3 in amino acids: CSVVFGLTYNEQFF. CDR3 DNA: TGCAGCGTTGTATTTGGTTTGACCTACAATGAGCAGTTCTTC.

The CDR3 loop reads CSASASGSFGTDTQYF. CDR3 in DNA: TGCAGTGCTAGTGCATCAGGGAGTTTCGGCACAGATACGCAGTATTTT. The J gene is TRBJ2-3, the V gene TRBV20-1; the D call may be TRBD1 or TRBD2 (5 bases each). Germline V gene sequence: CDR1 DFQATT, CDR2 SNEGSKA (reference sequence). The CDR3 consists of 16 residues. Deletions cut 3 bases from V and 1 base from J, with 17 bases between.

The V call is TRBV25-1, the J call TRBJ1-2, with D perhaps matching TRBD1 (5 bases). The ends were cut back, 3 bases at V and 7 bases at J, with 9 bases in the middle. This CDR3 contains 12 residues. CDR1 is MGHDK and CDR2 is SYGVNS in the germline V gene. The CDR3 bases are TGTGCCAGCAGTGACCTCAGGGTTGGCTACACCTTC. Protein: CASSDLRVGYTF.

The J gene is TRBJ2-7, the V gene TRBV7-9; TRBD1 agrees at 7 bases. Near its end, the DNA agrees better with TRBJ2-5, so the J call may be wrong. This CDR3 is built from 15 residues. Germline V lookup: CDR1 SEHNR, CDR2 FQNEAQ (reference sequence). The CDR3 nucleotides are TGTGCCAGCAGCTTAGTTTCCAGGGGGCAAGAGACCCAGTACTTC. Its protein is CASSLVSRGQETQYF.

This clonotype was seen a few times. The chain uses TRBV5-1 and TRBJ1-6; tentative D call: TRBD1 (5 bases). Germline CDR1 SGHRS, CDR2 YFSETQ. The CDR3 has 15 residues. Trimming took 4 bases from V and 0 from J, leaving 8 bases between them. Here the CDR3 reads CASSGDGSYNSPLHF. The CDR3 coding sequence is TGCGCCAGCAGCGGGGACGGCTCCTATAATTCACCCCTCCACTTT.

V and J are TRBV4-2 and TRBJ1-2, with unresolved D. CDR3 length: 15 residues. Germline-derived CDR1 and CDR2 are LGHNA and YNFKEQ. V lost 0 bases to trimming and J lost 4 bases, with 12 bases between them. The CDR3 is CASSQDYGLSYGYTF. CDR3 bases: TGTGCCAGCAGCCAAGATTACGGCCTGAGCTATGGCTACACCTTC.

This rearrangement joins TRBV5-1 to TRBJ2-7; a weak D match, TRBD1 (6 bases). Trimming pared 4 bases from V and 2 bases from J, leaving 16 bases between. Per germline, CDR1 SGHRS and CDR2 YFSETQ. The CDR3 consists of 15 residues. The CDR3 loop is CASSDSPGQTYEQYF. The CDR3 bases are TGCGCCAGCAGCGACTCCCCTGGACAGACCTACGAGCAGTACTTC.

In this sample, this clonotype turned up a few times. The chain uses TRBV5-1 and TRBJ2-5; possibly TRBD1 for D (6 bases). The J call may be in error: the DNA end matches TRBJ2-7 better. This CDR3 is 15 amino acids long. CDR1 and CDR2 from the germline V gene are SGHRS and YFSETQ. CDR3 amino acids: CASSLGVDRIYEQYF. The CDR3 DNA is TGCGCCAGCAGCTTGGGGGTGGACAGAATCTACGAGCAGTACTTC.

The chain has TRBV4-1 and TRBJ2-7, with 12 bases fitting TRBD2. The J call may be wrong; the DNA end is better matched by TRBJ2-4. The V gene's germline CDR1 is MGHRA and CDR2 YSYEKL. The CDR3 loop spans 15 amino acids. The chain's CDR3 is CASSQRLAGVNIQYF. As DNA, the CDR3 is TGCGCCAGCAGCCAACGACTAGCGGGGGTAAACATTCAGTACTTC.